Shown below are 15 T cell receptor beta chains from a single sample sequenced in a study of human T cells and chemical hapten exposure listed by TCRdb under 2021. Interpreted using the paper, the time point label stands for: pre-sensitization, week 0. The intended sense of this specimen's treatment or condition label: therapeutic diphenylcyclopropenone sensitization with weekly scalp DPC. Receptor libraries were prepared by RACE. The sequencer was a NextSeq 500. Clones were called with MiXCR by TCRdb after fastp trimmed the public reads at Q25, and only in-frame beta chains were retained. For every CDR3 protein sequence, its rows merge into one entry that carries the most common genes and DNA. The sample table records 150,000 to 200,000 distinct CDR3 sequences; around 30% of these occur just once. Together, the top ten hold less than 3.5% of the sample. Sequences were derived from whole blood, sampled in connection with sensitization to the hapten diphenylcyclopropenone (DPC). The source of these receptors is a woman younger than 45 with alopecia areata. Some clones in this sample may be carry-over from other donors' samples.

The V call is TRBV7-2, the J call TRBJ2-1; 8 bases agree with TRBD2. Per germline, CDR1 SGHTA and CDR2 FQGNSA. Trimming removed 2 bases from V and 0 bases from J; junction bases left unmatched: 6. The CDR3 has 17 amino acids. CDR3 DNA: TGTGCCAGCAGCTTACGCTTAGCGGGGATCTCCTACAATGAGCAGTTCTTC. The encoded protein is CASSLRLAGISYNEQFF.

V usage is TRBV29-1 and J usage is TRBJ1-2; D remains unclear. In germline, CDR1 is SQVTM, CDR2 ANQGSEA. The ends were cut back, 5 bases at V and 8 bases at J, with 15 bases in the middle. The length of the CDR3 is 12 residues. DNA for the CDR3: TGCAGCGTTCAAGGCGGCAGCCGCGGCTACACCTTC. Its translation: CSVQGGSRGYTF.

The chain links TRBV5-1 to TRBJ2-3, with 8 bases that match TRBD1. The germline V gene has CDR1 SGHRS and CDR2 YFSETQ. With V trimmed by 0 bases and J by 6 bases, 0 bases remained unmatched. The CDR3 sequence is 13 residues long. The DNA for the CDR3 is TGCGCCAGCAGCTTGGACAGGGGGGATACGCAGTATTTT. Protein sequence: CASSLDRGDTQYF.

This clonotype was observed a handful of times. The chain employs TRBV28 and TRBJ2-7, with D perhaps given as TRBD1 or TRBD2 (5 bases each). Per the germline V gene, CDR1 is MDHEN and CDR2 is SYDVKM. Trimming removed 6 bases from V and 2 bases from J, with 14 bases in between. The CDR3 runs 14 residues. In DNA, the CDR3 is TGTGCCAGCAGGACCGGGACGTTGACCTACGAGCAGTACTTC. This translates into CASRTGTLTYEQYF.

In this sample, this clonotype turned up a few times. CDR3 nucleotide sequence: TGCGCCAGCAGCCAGATCGTTACAGGGACCCCAGGCTACAATGAGCAGTTCTTC. Translating it yields CASSQIVTGTPGYNEQFF. The J gene is TRBJ2-1, the V gene TRBV5-1, with a weak D call TRBD1 (6 bases). The V end was cut by 4 bases, the J end by 3 bases, with 23 bases between. The CDR3 runs 18 residues. Germline CDR1 SGHRS, CDR2 YFSETQ.

The genes are TRBV28 and TRBJ1-3, with D perhaps TRBD1 (5 bases). Trimming left V 6 bases short and J 7 bases short, with 16 bases between. There are 14 residues in the CDR3. Germline values: CDR1 MDHEN, CDR2 SYDVKM. This CDR3 reads CASRQAGTANTIYF. In DNA, the CDR3 is TGTGCCAGCAGACAGGCCGGGACCGCGAACACCATATATTTT.

The rearrangement uses TRBV7-2 and TRBJ2-4, with 8 bases identical to TRBD2. The CDR3 extends over 15 amino acids. V was pared by 7 bases and J by 2 bases, with 7 bases of the junction left unmatched. Germline CDR1 reads SGHTA; CDR2 reads FQGNSA. The CDR3 sequence is CASNDAGGSKNIQYF. CDR3 nucleotide sequence: TGTGCCAGCAATGATGCGGGGGGCTCCAAAAACATTCAGTACTTC.

This clonotype turned up a few times. V and J are TRBV7-2 and TRBJ2-7, with TRBD2 matching over 7 bases. CDR3 length: 14 residues. Losses at the gene ends were 6 bases for V and 3 bases for J; bases not matched to a gene: 8. The germline V gene encodes CDR1 SGHTA and CDR2 FQGNSA. CDR3 nucleotides: TGTGCCAGCAGGTTGGTGGGGGGGGACTACGAGCAGTACTTC. Translation gives CASRLVGGDYEQYF. Supplemented by reference TRBV7-2 and TRBJ2-7, the full variable domain reads GAGVSQSPSNKVTEKGKDVELRCDPISGHTALYWYRQSLGQGLEFLIYFQGNSAPDKSGLPSDRFSAERTGGSVSTLTIQRTQQEDSAVYLCASRLVGGDYEQYFGPGTRLTVT.

This clonotype was counted many times. The chain carries TRBV4-1 and TRBJ1-5; D perhaps matches TRBD1 (5 bases). V gave up 0 bases and J gave up 5 bases, with 11 bases separating them. The CDR3 has 15 residues. CDR1 MGHRA and CDR2 YSYEKL come from the germline V gene. In nucleotides, the CDR3 is TGCGCCAGCAGCCAAGACCCCAGGGAGCATCAGCCCCAGCATTTT. Its translation: CASSQDPREHQPQHF.

This clonotype was found a few times. The genes are TRBV2 and TRBJ2-1; D is uncertain. Germline CDR1 is SNHLY and CDR2 is FYNNEI. Deletions cut 1 base from V and 8 bases from J, with 9 bases between. The CDR3 extends over 13 amino acids. CDR3 amino acids: CASSEDGLYEQFF. In nucleotides, the CDR3 is TGTGCCAGCAGTGAAGATGGGCTCTATGAGCAGTTCTTC. Full variable domain (rest looked up from reference TRBV2 and TRBJ2-1): EPEVTQTPSHQVTQMGQEVILRCVPISNHLYFYWYRQILGQKVEFLVSFYNNEISEKSEIFDDQFSVERPDGSNFTLKIRSTKLEDSAMYFCASSEDGLYEQFFGPGTRLTVL.

The J gene is TRBJ2-3, the V gene TRBV4-3; 7 positions agree with TRBD1. This CDR3 region has 16 residues. Germline V CDR1 and CDR2: LGHNA, YSLEER. V was pared by 0 bases and J by 5 bases, with 8 bases of the junction left unmatched. In DNA form, the CDR3 reads TGCGCCAGCAGCCAAGATCGGACAGGCGGTGGAGATACGCAGTATTTT. Translation: CASSQDRTGGGDTQYF.

This clonotype appeared a single time. V is TRBV30 and J is TRBJ1-1; no clear D. The CDR3 runs to 12 residues. From germline, CDR1 is GTSNPN and CDR2 SVGIG (reference sequence). The V end was cut by 1 base, the J end by 6 bases, with 9 bases between. The CDR3 DNA sequence: TGTGCCTGGAGTGAACCGTATTCTGAAGCTTTCTTT. Translation: CAWSEPYSEAFF.

This clonotype was seen only a few times. In DNA, the CDR3 is TGTGCCAGCAGTCCAGGGGACAGGGGGCCAGGGGGCTACACCTTC. Its protein product is CASSPGDRGPGGYTF. The chain recombines TRBV28 with TRBJ1-2; 12 bases align to TRBD1. The CDR3 is made up of 15 amino acids. With V trimmed by 5 bases and J by 8 bases, 9 bases remained unmatched. Germline V gene sequence: CDR1 MDHEN, CDR2 SYDVKM.

This clonotype was counted between two and nine times. Here the CDR3 DNA reads TGTGCCAGCAGACTGGGGACAGACACAGATACGCAGTATTTT. Its translation: CASRLGTDTDTQYF. The V call is TRBV28, the J call TRBJ2-3; 7 bases align to TRBD1. CDR3 length equals 14 residues. Germline trimming cut 6 bases from V and 2 bases from J; bases unmatched to any gene: 5. Germline V CDR1 and CDR2: MDHEN, SYDVKM.

The gene calls are TRBV29-1 and TRBJ1-1, with D tentatively TRBD1 (5 bases). The ends were cut back, 2 bases at V and 5 bases at J, with 18 bases in the middle. Germline CDR1 reads SQVTM; CDR2 reads ANQGSEA. The CDR3 is 15 residues long. The CDR3 loop is CSVEPAGRGGTEAFF. The CDR3 nucleotides are TGCAGCGTTGAACCCGCCGGACGGGGGGGGACTGAAGCTTTCTTT.